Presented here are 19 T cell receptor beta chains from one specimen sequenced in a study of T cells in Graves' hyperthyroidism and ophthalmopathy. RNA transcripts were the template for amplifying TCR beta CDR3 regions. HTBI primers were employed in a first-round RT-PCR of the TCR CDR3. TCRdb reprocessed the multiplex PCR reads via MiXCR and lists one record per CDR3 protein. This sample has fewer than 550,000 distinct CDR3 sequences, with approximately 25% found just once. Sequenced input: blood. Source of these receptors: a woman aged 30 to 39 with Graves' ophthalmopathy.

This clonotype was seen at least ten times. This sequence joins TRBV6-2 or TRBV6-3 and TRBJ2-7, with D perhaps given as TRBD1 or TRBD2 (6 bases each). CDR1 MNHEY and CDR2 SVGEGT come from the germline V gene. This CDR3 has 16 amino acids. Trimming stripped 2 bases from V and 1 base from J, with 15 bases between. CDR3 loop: CASSYGSGGPSYEQYF. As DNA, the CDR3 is TGTGCCAGCAGTTACGGCTCCGGGGGCCCTTCCTACGAGCAGTACTTC.

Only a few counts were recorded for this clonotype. For the CDR3, the DNA is TGTGCCAGCAGCCGACCCTCCGGGACAGGACAATACGAGCAGTACTTC. It is translated as CASSRPSGTGQYEQYF. The chain recombines TRBV12-3 or TRBV12-4 with TRBJ2-7; TRBD1 matches 8 bases. V was pared by 6 bases and J by 4 bases, with 14 bases of the junction left unmatched. The CDR3 length is 16 residues.

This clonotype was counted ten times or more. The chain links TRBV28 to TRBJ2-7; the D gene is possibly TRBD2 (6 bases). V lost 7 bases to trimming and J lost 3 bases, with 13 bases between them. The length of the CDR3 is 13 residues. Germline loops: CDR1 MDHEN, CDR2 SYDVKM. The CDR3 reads CASTGTLNYEQYF. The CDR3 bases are TGTGCCAGCACAGGGACTCTCAACTACGAGCAGTACTTC.

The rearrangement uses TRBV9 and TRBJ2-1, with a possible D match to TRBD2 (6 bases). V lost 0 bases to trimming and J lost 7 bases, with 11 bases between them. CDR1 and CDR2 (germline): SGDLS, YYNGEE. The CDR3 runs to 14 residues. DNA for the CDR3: TGTGCCAGCAGCGTAGTAATTGGGGGGAATGAGCAGTTCTTC. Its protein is CASSVVIGGNEQFF.

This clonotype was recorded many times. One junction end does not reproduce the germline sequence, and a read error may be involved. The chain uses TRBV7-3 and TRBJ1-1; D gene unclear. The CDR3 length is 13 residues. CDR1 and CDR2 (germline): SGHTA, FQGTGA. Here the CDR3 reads CASSVTVNTEAFF. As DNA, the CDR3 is TGTGCCAGCAGCGTAACAGTGAACACTGAAGCTTTCTTT.

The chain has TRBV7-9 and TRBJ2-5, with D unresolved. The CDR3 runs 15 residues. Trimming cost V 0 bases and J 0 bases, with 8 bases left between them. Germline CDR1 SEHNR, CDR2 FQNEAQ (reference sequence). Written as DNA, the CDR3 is TGTGCCAGCAGCTTAGCGCCGCCCTACCAAGAGACCCAGTACTTC. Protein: CASSLAPPYQETQYF. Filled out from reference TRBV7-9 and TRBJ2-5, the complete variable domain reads DTGVSQNPRHKITKRGQNVTFRCDPISEHNRLYWYRQTLGQGPEFLTYFQNEAQLEKSRLLSDRFSAERPKGSFSTLEIQRTEQGDSAMYLCASSLAPPYQETQYFGPGTRLLVL.

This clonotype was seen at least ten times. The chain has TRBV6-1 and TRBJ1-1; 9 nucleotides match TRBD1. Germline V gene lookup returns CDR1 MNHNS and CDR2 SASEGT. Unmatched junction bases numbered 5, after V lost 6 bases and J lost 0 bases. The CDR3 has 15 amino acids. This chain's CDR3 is CASRLGTGLNTEAFF. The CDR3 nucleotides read TGTGCCAGCAGACTAGGGACAGGGCTGAACACTGAAGCTTTCTTT.

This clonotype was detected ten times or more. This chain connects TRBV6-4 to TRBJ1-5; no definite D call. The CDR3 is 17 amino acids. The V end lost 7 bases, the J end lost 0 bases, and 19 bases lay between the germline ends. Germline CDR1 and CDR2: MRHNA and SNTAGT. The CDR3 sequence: CASNRLSGQTSNQPQHF. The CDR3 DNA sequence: TGTGCCAGCAACCGCCTTAGTGGTCAGACTAGCAATCAGCCCCAGCATTTT.

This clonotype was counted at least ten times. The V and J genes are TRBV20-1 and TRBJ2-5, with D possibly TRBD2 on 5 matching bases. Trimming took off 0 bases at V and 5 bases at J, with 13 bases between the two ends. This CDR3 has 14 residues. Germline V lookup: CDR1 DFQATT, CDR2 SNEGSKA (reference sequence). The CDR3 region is CSAREGRRAETQYF. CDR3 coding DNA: TGCAGTGCTAGAGAGGGAAGGCGGGCGGAGACCCAGTACTTC.

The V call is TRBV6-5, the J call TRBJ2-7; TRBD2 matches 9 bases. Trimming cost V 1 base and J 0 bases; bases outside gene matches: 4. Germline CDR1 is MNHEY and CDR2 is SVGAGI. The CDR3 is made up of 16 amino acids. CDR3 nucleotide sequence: TGTGCCAGCAGTTACTTTAGCGGGGGACGCTCCTACGAGCAGTACTTC. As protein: CASSYFSGGRSYEQYF.

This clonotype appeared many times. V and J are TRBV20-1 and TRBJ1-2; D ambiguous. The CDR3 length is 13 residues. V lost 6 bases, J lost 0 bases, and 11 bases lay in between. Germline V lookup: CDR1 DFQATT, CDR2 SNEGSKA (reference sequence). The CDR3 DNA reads TGCAGTGCCTGGACGGGAGCTAACTATGGCTACACCTTC. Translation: CSAWTGANYGYTF.

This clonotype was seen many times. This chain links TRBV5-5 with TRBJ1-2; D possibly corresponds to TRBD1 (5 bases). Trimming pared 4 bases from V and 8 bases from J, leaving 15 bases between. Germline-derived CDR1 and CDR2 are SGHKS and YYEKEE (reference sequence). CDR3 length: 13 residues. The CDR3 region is CASSRPGGGGYTF. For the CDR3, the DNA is TGTGCCAGCAGCCGACCGGGCGGGGGAGGCTACACCTTC.

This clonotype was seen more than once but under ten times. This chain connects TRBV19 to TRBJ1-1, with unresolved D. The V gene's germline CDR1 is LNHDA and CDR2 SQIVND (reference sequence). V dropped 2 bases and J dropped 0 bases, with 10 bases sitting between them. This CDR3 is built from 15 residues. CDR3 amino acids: CASSISPEMNTEAFF. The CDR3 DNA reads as TGTGCCAGTAGTATATCCCCAGAAATGAACACTGAAGCTTTCTTT.

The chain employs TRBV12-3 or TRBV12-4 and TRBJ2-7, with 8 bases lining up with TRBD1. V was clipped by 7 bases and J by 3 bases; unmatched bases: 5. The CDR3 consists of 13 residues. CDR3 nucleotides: TGTGCCAGCACCCACGGACAGGGCTACGAGCAGTACTTC. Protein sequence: CASTHGQGYEQYF.

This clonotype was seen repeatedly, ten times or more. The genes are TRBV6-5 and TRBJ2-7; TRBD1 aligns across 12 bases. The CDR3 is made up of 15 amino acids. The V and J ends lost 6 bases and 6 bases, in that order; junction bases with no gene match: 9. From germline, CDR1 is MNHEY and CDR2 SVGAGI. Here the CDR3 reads CASSSGTGGFGEQYF. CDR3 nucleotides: TGTGCCAGCAGCTCCGGGACAGGGGGCTTCGGCGAGCAGTACTTC.

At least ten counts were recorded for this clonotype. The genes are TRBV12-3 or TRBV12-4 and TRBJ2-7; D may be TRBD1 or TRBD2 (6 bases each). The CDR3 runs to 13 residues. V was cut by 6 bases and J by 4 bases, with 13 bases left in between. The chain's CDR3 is CASRSDSGYEQYF. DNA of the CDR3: TGTGCCAGCAGATCGGACAGCGGGTACGAGCAGTACTTC.

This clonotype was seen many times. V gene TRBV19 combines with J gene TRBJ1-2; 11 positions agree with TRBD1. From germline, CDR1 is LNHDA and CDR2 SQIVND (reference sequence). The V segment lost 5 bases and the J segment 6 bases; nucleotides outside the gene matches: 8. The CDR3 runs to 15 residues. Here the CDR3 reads CASSRGQGAGDGYTF. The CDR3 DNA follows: TGTGCCAGTAGTCGCGGACAGGGGGCCGGTGATGGCTACACCTTC.

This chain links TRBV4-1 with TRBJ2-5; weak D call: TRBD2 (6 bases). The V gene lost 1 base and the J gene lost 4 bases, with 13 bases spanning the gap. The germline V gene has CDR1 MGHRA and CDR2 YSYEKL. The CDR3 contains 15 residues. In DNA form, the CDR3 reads TGCGCCAGCAGCCAAGTCGTGGGAGGAGGAGAGACCCAGTACTTC. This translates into CASSQVVGGGETQYF.

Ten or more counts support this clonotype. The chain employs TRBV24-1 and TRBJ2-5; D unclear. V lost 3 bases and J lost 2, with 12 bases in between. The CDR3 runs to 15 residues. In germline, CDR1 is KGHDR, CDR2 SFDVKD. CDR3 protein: CATSDGGRIQETQYF. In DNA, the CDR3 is TGTGCCACCAGTGATGGCGGAAGGATTCAAGAGACCCAGTACTTC.